The 13 T cell receptor beta chains given below trace back to one sample, sequenced in a study of blood T cell repertoires in COVID-19 (TCRdb year 2020). The method behind the library was the immunoSEQ multiplex PCR assay. The clones in this table, taken by TCRdb from immuneACCESS, are in-frame only. Not every clone is retained; where verified, under half of the shortfall comes from an unresolved V gene, and the cause of the rest is unknown. For this sample the table gives approximately 210,000 clones, of which 86% were detected only once. The leading ten clones occupy around 2% of the sample. The sample consisted of peripheral blood. These receptors were taken from a man aged 30-40 years who had recovered from COVID-19.

This sequence joins TRBV5-4 and TRBJ1-4; TRBD1 might be the D (6 bases). Trimming removed 0 bases at V and 15 bases at J, with 9 bases between. This CDR3 is 11 amino acids long. Germline-derived CDR1 and CDR2 are SGHNT and YYREEE (reference sequence). The CDR3 DNA follows: TGTGCCAGCAGCTTGGGGGAGGGGGTGTTTTTT. Protein product: CASSLGEGVFF.

V is TRBV2 and J is TRBJ2-1; D uncertain. CDR3 length: 11 amino acids. V lost 5 bases and J 4 bases, leaving 3 bases between the germline ends. CDR1 and CDR2 from the germline V gene are SNHLY and FYNNEI. CDR3 region: CASSTYNEQFF. CDR3 nucleotides: TGTGCCAGCAGTACTTACAATGAGCAGTTCTTC.

The chain couples TRBV6-5 to TRBJ1-1; D is possibly TRBD1 (5 bases). The CDR3 is 13 amino acids. Germline-derived CDR1 and CDR2 are MNHEY and SVGAGI. V lost 0 bases and J 4 bases, leaving 6 bases between the germline ends. The CDR3 DNA reads TGTGCCAGCAGTTACTCGGACATCACTGAAGCTTTCTTT. Amino acids: CASSYSDITEAFF.

The gene calls are TRBV19 and TRBJ1-6; 7 bases are shared with TRBD1. This CDR3 region has 15 residues. V was pared by 7 bases and J by 8 bases, with 11 bases of the junction left unmatched. Germline V gene sequence: CDR1 LNHDA, CDR2 SQIVND (reference sequence). CDR3 sequence (DNA): TGTGCCAGTAATCGTCGACAGGGCCACGATTCACCCCTCCACTTT. As protein: CASNRRQGHDSPLHF.

The rearrangement uses TRBV27 and TRBJ2-5; D might be TRBD2 (6 bases). Germline V gene sequence: CDR1 MNHEY, CDR2 SMNVEV (reference sequence). The ends were cut back, 7 bases at V and 5 bases at J, with 14 bases in the middle. The CDR3 length is 13 residues. CDR3 residues: CASTPGRGETQYF. In nucleotides, the CDR3 is TGTGCCAGCACCCCGGGACGGGGGGAGACCCAGTACTTC.

The rearrangement uses TRBV5-4 and TRBJ1-2; D remains unclear. The CDR3 has 11 amino acids. Germline CDR1 is SGHNT and CDR2 is YYREEE (reference sequence). The germline V and J ends were trimmed by 5 bases and 8 bases, with 10 bases remaining between them. The CDR3 DNA reads TGTGCCAGCAGAGATTATGCGGGCTACACCTTC. This gives the protein CASRDYAGYTF.

The V call is TRBV6-4, the J call TRBJ2-1; 13 bases agree with TRBD2. Trimming at V came to 3 bases and at J to 7 bases, leaving 9 bases not matched to a gene. There are 17 residues in the CDR3. The germline V gene encodes CDR1 MRHNA and CDR2 SNTAGT. CDR3 nucleotides: TGTGCCAGCAGTGATGGGACTAGCGGGGACTGGGGGAATGAGCAGTTCTTC. This gives the protein CASSDGTSGDWGNEQFF.

This chain uses TRBV11-2 with TRBJ1-6; D possibly corresponds to TRBD1 (6 bases). Germline V gene sequence: CDR1 SGHAT, CDR2 FQNNGV. The CDR3 length is 15 residues. V gave up 2 bases and J gave up 14 bases, with 19 bases separating them. The CDR3 DNA sequence: TGTGCCAGCAGCTTAAAGGGGGTAGGGGACATGACCCTCCACTTT. Its protein is CASSLKGVGDMTLHF.

This sequence joins TRBV6-5 and TRBJ2-3; D remains unclear. This CDR3 contains 14 residues. With 7 bases removed from V and 2 bases from J, the gap between germline ends came to 13 bases. CDR1 is MNHEY, CDR2 SVGAGI, per germline. CDR3 coding DNA: TGTGCCAGCATGGGCAGGCCGTCCACAGATACGCAGTATTTT. Protein: CASMGRPSTDTQYF.

This clone was found a few times. The rearrangement uses TRBV28 and TRBJ1-2; a weak D match, TRBD1 (6 bases). Germline CDR1 MDHEN, CDR2 SYDVKM. CDR3 size: 14 residues. Trimming removed 10 bases from V and 4 bases from J, with 19 bases in between. The CDR3 loop reads CATKQDSYFYGYTF. In nucleotides, the CDR3 is TGTGCCACCAAACAGGACAGCTATTTCTATGGCTACACCTTC.

V usage is TRBV6-5 and J usage is TRBJ2-7; no definite D call. Trimming shortened V by 0 bases and J by 3 bases, and 6 bases separated the two germline ends. CDR3 length: 13 residues. Germline loops: CDR1 MNHEY, CDR2 SVGAGI. The CDR3 here is CASSYSANYEQYF. DNA for the CDR3: TGTGCCAGCAGTTACTCCGCTAACTACGAGCAGTACTTC.

CDR3 bases: TGTGCCAGCAGTTGGACAGGGGAAGGGTCACCCCTCCACTTT. Translated, it gives CASSWTGEGSPLHF. This rearrangement joins TRBV6-6 to TRBJ1-6; 9 positions agree with TRBD1. V shed 4 bases, J shed 10 bases, and the junction held 5 bases outside the gene matches. This CDR3 has 14 amino acids. Germline CDR1 MNHNY, CDR2 SVGAGI (reference sequence).

V usage is TRBV29-1 and J usage is TRBJ1-2, with 8 nucleotides matching TRBD1. Germline values: CDR1 SQVTM, CDR2 ANQGSEA. The V gene end was trimmed by 6 bases and the J gene end by 4 bases; junction bases not matched to a gene: 7. The CDR3 runs to 13 residues. CDR3 sequence reads: CSVGQGSLYGYTF. The CDR3 DNA reads as TGCAGCGTCGGACAGGGCTCCCTCTATGGCTACACCTTC.